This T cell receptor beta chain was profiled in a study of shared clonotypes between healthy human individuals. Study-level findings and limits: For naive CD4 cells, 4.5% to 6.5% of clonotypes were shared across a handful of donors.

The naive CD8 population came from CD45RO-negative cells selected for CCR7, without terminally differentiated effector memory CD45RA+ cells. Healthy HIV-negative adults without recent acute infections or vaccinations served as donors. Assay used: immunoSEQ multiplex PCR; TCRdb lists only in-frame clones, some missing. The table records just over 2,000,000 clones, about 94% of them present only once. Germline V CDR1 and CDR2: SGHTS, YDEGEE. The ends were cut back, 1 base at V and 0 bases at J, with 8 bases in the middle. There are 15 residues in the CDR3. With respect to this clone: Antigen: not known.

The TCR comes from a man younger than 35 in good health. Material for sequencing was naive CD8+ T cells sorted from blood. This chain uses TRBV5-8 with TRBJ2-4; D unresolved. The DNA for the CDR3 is TGTGCCAGCAGCTTGATCAGGCTAGCCAAAAACATTCAGTACTTC. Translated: CASSLIRLAKNIQYF.